This T cell receptor beta chain was observed in a study of graft-versus-host responses after intestinal transplantation (dated by TCRdb to about 2021). About the study as a whole: The transplants that recipients got were multivisceral, liver-intestinal, or isolated intestinal. Every recipient was given anti-thymocyte globulin induction, followed by around three years of maintenance tacrolimus and steroids. After intestinal transplantation, graft-versus-host and host-versus-graft alloreactive T cell clones in the graft, circulation and bone marrow were tracked using bulk TCR-beta CDR3 sequencing. To identify alloreactive clones, pre-transplant mixed lymphocyte reaction products were sequenced and compared with unstimulated pre-transplant donor and recipient T cells. A cohort of under 30 intestinal transplant recipients, including one retransplant, was enrolled, and 3 patients lacking pretransplant specimens were excluded. Donor T cell macrochimerism was defined as a peak of at least 4% donor T cells among recipient peripheral blood mononuclear cells. Rather than going through the commercial service, samples from three later patients were sequenced in-house on an Illumina MiSeq and processed with MiXCR. What the authors observed across the whole study: Patients with donor T cell macrochimerism had high GvH to HvG T cell clonal ratios in their allografts. Early after transplant, peak levels of circulating GvH clones were associated with declines in HvG clones. The relatively low number and heterogeneity of intestinal transplant patients limited the conclusions. GvH clones turned up in recipient bone marrow, with some appearing earlier in ileal mucosa or blood, a pattern consistent with an intestinal mucosal origin.

This specimen's time point label, per the study, means: cells obtained before transplantation from donor or recipient. CD3+CD4+ and CD3+CD8+ populations were FACS-sorted from unstimulated pre-transplant donor and recipient cells taken from spleen or lymph nodes. Based on the germline V gene, the CDR1 and CDR2 sequences are MNHEY and SVGAGI. The CDR3 goes from the cysteine to the phenylalanine over 15 residues. Of the read, only the CDR3 DNA is kept; its 45 bases are in frame from base 1. The junction carries 18 bases between V and J, which are trimmed by 5 bases and 8 bases respectively. With regard to this clone: It has no known antigen specificity. Per-base qualities were not stored, and no clone one base away is much larger.

The library relied on the immunoSEQ multiplex PCR assay. In most patients, genomic DNA was isolated using the Qiagen DNeasy Blood and Tissue Kit and sent frozen to Adaptive Biotechnologies for TCR sequencing. High-throughput TCR-beta CDR3 sequencing of genomic DNA from most patients was performed by Adaptive Biotechnologies. The original methods were these. Adaptive's ImmunoSEQ software supplied the TCR sequencing data for 15 to 20 patients, while MiXCR and VDJtools were used to process a few other patients. To correct CD4 versus CD8 sorting errors, sequences present in both subsets at a frequency ratio below 5:1 were removed. CDR3 nucleotide sequences shared between donor and recipient were removed because their origin could not be assigned. Alloreactive clones required at least 2-fold expansion over unstimulated cells and minimum CFSE-low frequency of 0.002% (template counts) or 0.001% (read counts). Clones detected in sequenced pre-transplant spleen, lymph node, or MLR CFSE-low populations of the donor or recipient were defined as mappable. Cumulative frequency of alloreactive clones was calculated as a percentage of all sequences weighted by copy number. Not all clones reach the TCRdb copy of this immuneACCESS table, which keeps in-frame sequences only. Checked studies attribute under half of the gap to unresolved V genes and leave the rest unexplained. The DNA gave D and trimming, while V, J and clone size come from that table. The sample table contains 84,000 or so clones; only one count was recorded for around nine tenths of them. About 0.29% of the sample is taken by the ten largest.

Recombination linked TRBV6-5 to TRBJ2-2, and TRBD2 may be the D gene, going by 5 matching bases. This clonotype was obtained from a human donor who received an intestinal transplant. The specimen comprised unstimulated CD4+ T cells sorted from spleen or lymph node cells, sampled before intestinal transplant. The nucleotides read TGTGCCAGCAGTCCGAAAACTAGGTCCCATGGGGAGCTGTTTTTT. Translated, it reads CASSPKTRSHGELFF.